The 23 T cell receptor beta chains in this list originate from one sample, sequenced in a study of monozygotic twins with inflammatory bowel disease. TCRdb re-called the 5' RACE reads, yielding one record per CDR3 amino acid sequence without DNA. The repertoire table contains about 450,000 distinct CDR3 sequences. The specimen was blood. The receptor set was obtained from a human donor with ulcerative colitis or Crohn's disease, or a healthy co-twin of an affected twin (not recorded which).

This chain uses TRBV29-1 with TRBJ2-7. Germline CDR1 and CDR2: SQVTM and ANQGSEA. The CDR3 length is 11 residues. CDR3 residues: CSVSTSYEQYF.

This chain connects TRBV2 to TRBJ2-1; TCRdb outputs TRBD1, but without DNA this stays unchecked. Germline V lookup: CDR1 SNHLY, CDR2 FYNNEI. CDR3 length: 15 residues. The CDR3 loop is CASSEDRGPFNEQFF.

The CDR3: CASTPEAKTQYF. The genes are TRBV2 and TRBJ2-5. The CDR3 consists of 12 residues. Germline V lookup: CDR1 SNHLY, CDR2 FYNNEI.

The V gene is TRBV2, the J gene TRBJ1-5; the TCRdb D gene call, TRBD1, has no DNA to confirm it. The length of the CDR3 is 15 residues. Germline V gives CDR1 SNHLY, CDR2 FYNNEI. The CDR3 reads CASSARQGAPQPQHF.

This chain connects TRBV18 to TRBJ2-5; TCRdb's D gene call, TRBD1, goes unchecked for lack of DNA. Germline CDR1 KGHSH, CDR2 LQKENI. The CDR3 runs to 15 residues. The CDR3 sequence is CASSPGGRSGETQYF.

The V gene is TRBV14, the J gene TRBJ1-1; the TCRdb D gene call, TRBD1, has no DNA to confirm it. This CDR3 region has 16 residues. From germline, CDR1 is SGHDN and CDR2 FVKESK. The CDR3: CASSQDWTGGNTEAFF.

The chain is built from TRBV5-1 and TRBJ2-1; TCRdb reports TRBD2, a call that lacks DNA to check it against. This CDR3 region has 18 residues. The germline gives CDR1 SGHRS, CDR2 YFSETQ. Here the CDR3 reads CASSRAGTSGRDHNEQFF. Filled out from reference TRBV5-1 and TRBJ2-1, the complete variable domain reads KAGVTQTPRYLIKTRGQQVTLSCSPISGHRSVSWYQQTPGQGLQFLFEYFSETQRNKGNFPGRFSGRQFSNSRSEMNVSTLELGDSALYLCASSRAGTSGRDHNEQFFGPGTRLTVL.

The chain combines TRBV29-1 with TRBJ2-5; TCRdb returns TRBD2, unconfirmable since there is no DNA. The CDR3 consists of 13 residues. Germline CDR1 and CDR2: SQVTM and ANQGSEA. CDR3 loop: CSVGTGRAETQYF. The full variable domain, with the rest looked up from reference TRBV29-1 and TRBJ2-5, is SAVISQKPSRDICQRGTSLTIQCQVDSQVTMMFWYRQQPGQSLTLIATANQGSEATYESGFVIDKFPISRPNLTFSTLTVSNMSPEDSSIYLCSVGTGRAETQYFGPGTRLLVL.

The chain has TRBV5-1 and TRBJ2-3; the D call of TRBD2 rests on TCRdb alone, since no DNA is present to check it. This CDR3 spans 16 amino acids. Germline values: CDR1 SGHRS, CDR2 YFSETQ. CDR3 sequence reads: CASSAVLAKSTDTQYF.

The chain uses TRBV18 and TRBJ2-5; TCRdb's D call of TRBD2 is untestable without DNA. Germline V gene sequence: CDR1 KGHSH, CDR2 LQKENI. The CDR3 runs to 15 residues. CDR3 amino acids: CASSPMGVPGETQYF. The whole variable domain, filled in from reference TRBV18 and TRBJ2-5, reads NAGVMQNPRHLVRRRGQEARLRCSPMKGHSHVYWYRQLPEEGLKFMVYLQKENIIDESGMPKERFSAEFPKEGPSILRIQQVVRGDSAAYFCASSPMGVPGETQYFGPGTRLLVL.

The chain carries TRBV28 and TRBJ2-7; TCRdb lists TRBD2, though no DNA is available to test this call. CDR3 length equals 14 residues. Germline CDR1 and CDR2: MDHEN and SYDVKM. CDR3 sequence: CASSLAGGFNEQYF.

V usage is TRBV7-2 and J usage is TRBJ1-1; the D call from TCRdb, TRBD1, cannot be confirmed without DNA. The germline V gene encodes CDR1 SGHTA and CDR2 FQGNSA. The length of the CDR3 is 16 residues. The CDR3 reads CASIIRGRGMNTEAFF. Complete variable domain (other parts from reference TRBV7-2 and TRBJ1-1): GAGVSQSPSNKVTEKGKDVELRCDPISGHTALYWYRQSLGQGLEFLIYFQGNSAPDKSGLPSDRFSAERTGGSVSTLTIQRTQQEDSAVYLCASIIRGRGMNTEAFFGQGTRLTVV.

The gene calls are TRBV6-5 and TRBJ1-2; TCRdb selects TRBD1, and the lack of DNA leaves this call unchecked. Germline assignment: CDR1 MNHEY and CDR2 SVGAGI. CDR3 size: 13 residues. This CDR3 reads CASKAGVNYGYTF.

This chain uses TRBV11-3 with TRBJ2-2. The germline V gene has CDR1 SGHNT and CDR2 YENEEA. There are 13 residues in the CDR3. The CDR3 is CASSLEAAGELFF.

The genes are TRBV6-1 and TRBJ1-2; TCRdb gives TRBD1 as the D gene, but with no DNA this cannot be confirmed. Germline-derived CDR1 and CDR2 are MNHNS and SASEGT. The CDR3 loop spans 14 amino acids. The CDR3 here is CASSPSGTPRGYTF.

This rearrangement joins TRBV15 to TRBJ1-5; TCRdb picks TRBD1, but there is no DNA to check that call. CDR1 is LNHNV, CDR2 YYDKDF, per germline (reference sequence). The CDR3 has 17 residues. CDR3: CATSREIQGGSNQPQHF.

V and J are TRBV7-2 and TRBJ1-5. CDR1 is SGHTA and CDR2 is FQGNSA in the germline V gene. The CDR3 contains 16 residues. This CDR3 reads CASSPPPGLGDQPQHF.

The genes are TRBV30 and TRBJ1-6. Germline loops: CDR1 GTSNPN, CDR2 SVGIG (reference sequence). The CDR3 totals 12 residues. The CDR3 is CASTLGGSPLHF.

The gene calls are TRBV4-3 and TRBJ2-1; the D call from TCRdb, TRBD1, cannot be confirmed without DNA. The CDR3 is 18 residues long. Germline CDR1 and CDR2: LGHNA and YSLEER. CDR3 protein: CASSQRWTGKSLYNEQFF.

The gene calls are TRBV3-1 and TRBJ2-5; the TRBD2 assignment by TCRdb is unverifiable without DNA. Germline V lookup: CDR1 LGHDT, CDR2 YNNKEL (reference sequence). The CDR3 consists of 15 residues. The CDR3 loop is CASSQDPAGTETQYF.

CDR3 sequence: CASSPGQGGIPDTQYF. This chain uses TRBV28 with TRBJ2-3; the TCRdb call, TRBD1, lacks DNA for checking. This CDR3 comprises 16 residues. Germline CDR1 reads MDHEN; CDR2 reads SYDVKM.

The J gene is TRBJ2-7, the V gene TRBV27; checking the TCRdb D call of TRBD1 is not possible without DNA. There are 15 residues in the CDR3. Germline V lookup: CDR1 MNHEY, CDR2 SMNVEV (reference sequence). CDR3 residues: CASSLFSSGVSEQYF.

This sequence joins TRBV7-2 and TRBJ2-3. CDR3 length: 14 residues. Germline loops: CDR1 SGHTA, CDR2 FQGNSA. CDR3 sequence: CASRKAISTDTQYF.